This TCR beta chain was recovered during a study of T cell repertoires in cytomegalovirus infection. Study context: Both recently identified HLA-C-restricted and well-studied HLA-B-restricted CMV epitopes were used in the study. The public TCR beta signatures pointed to both CMV infection and matching HLA type. Study-wide results and caveats: CMV-specific HLA-C-restricted TCR beta clonotypes dominated the ex vivo response. Summed public TCR beta family frequency identified CMV carriers bearing the relevant HLA.

TCRdb re-analysed the reads in MiXCR, keeping a single row per CDR3 protein. The sample yields fewer than 70,000 distinct CDR3 sequences, roughly 28% seen once. Germline lookup yields CDR1 ENHRY and CDR2 SYGVKD. V lost 2 bases and J 4 bases, leaving 8 bases between the germline ends. CDR3 size: 13 residues. This clonotype was counted a few times. Its antigen is not identified. Sequenced material: CD8+ T cells from cultured PBMCs, taken from culture after CMV antigen stimulation. V is TRBV10-3 and J is TRBJ1-1; D gene unclear. The clonotype originates from a human donor in good health (CMV status not recorded). Some clones in this sample may be carry-over from other donors' samples. The CDR3 DNA reads TGTGCCATCAGTGAGGTGTGGTCCACTGAAGCTTTCTTT. Translated: CAISEVWSTEAFF.